This T cell receptor beta chain emerged from a study of shared clonotypes between healthy human individuals. Across the whole study: CD8 memory received one plate per donor, CD8 naive two, CD4 memory three and CD4 naive three.

Profiling relied on immunoSEQ multiplex PCR, and the TCRdb table lists in-frame clones only, not all of them. The top ten hold approximately 0.39% of the sample, which has about 2.5 million clones, 85% to 95% seen once. Among the donors, all were Caucasian adults who lived in Nashville, Tennessee. V was clipped by 3 bases and J by 4 bases, with 15 bases between them. The V gene's germline CDR1 is KGHSH and CDR2 LQKENI. This CDR3 spans 15 amino acids. Of note for this clone: Other DNA sequences of this sample code for an identical CDR3.

The sequence was obtained from a man between 18 and 29 years old in good health. Some clones in this sample may be carry-over from other donors' samples. The sequenced sample was naive CD4+ T cells from PBMCs. Subset in this sample: CD45RA+ positively selected. The V call is TRBV18, the J call TRBJ2-5; TRBD1 might be the D (6 bases). This CDR3 is CASSPPGRGGETQYF. DNA for the CDR3: TGTGCCAGCTCACCCCCCGGTAGAGGGGGAGAGACCCAGTACTTC.